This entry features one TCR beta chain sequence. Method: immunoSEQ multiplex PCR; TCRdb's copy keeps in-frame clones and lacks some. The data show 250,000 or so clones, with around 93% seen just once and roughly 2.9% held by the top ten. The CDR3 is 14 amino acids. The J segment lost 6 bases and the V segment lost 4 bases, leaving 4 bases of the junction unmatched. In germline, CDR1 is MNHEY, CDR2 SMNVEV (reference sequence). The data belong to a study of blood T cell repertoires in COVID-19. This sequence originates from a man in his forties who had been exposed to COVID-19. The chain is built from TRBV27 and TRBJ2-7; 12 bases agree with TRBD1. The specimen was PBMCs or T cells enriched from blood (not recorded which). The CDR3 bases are TGTGCCAGCAGTTCCGGGACAGGGGGCGGCGAGCAGTACTTC. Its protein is CASSSGTGGGEQYF.